This passage covers 29 T cell receptor beta chains from one sample sequenced in a study of T cell clonotyping in hematopoietic cell transplantation. This table comes from immunoSEQ multiplex PCR, and its TCRdb copy is limited to in-frame clones, with some not included. The table records roughly 30,000 clones, roughly nine tenths of them present only once. Here the sequenced sample was PBMCs, taken 100 days after allogeneic stem cell transplant. Receptors were obtained from a female patient aged 50-59 years who had an allogeneic stem cell transplant from a related donor, so the T cells may come from the graft donor. Some clones in this sample may be carry-over from other donors' samples.

This chain joins TRBV5-1 and TRBJ2-1, with D uncertain. Per the germline V gene, CDR1 is SGHRS and CDR2 is YFSETQ. This CDR3 has 14 amino acids. Trimming shortened V by 4 bases and J by 2 bases, and 10 bases separated the two germline ends. CDR3 sequence reads: CASSIENPYNEQFF. The CDR3 nucleotides read TGCGCCAGCAGCATCGAAAATCCCTACAATGAGCAGTTCTTC.

V gene TRBV13 combines with J gene TRBJ2-1; a weak D match, TRBD1 (6 bases). Looked up from germline, CDR1 is PRHDT and CDR2 is FYEKMQ (reference sequence). The CDR3 is 15 amino acids. V was shortened by 2 bases and J by 2 bases, with 10 bases between the two germline ends. This CDR3 reads CASSLRGTTYNEQFF. CDR3 sequence (DNA): TGTGCCAGCAGCTTAAGGGGGACCACCTACAATGAGCAGTTCTTC.

This clone has a single count. The V call is TRBV19, the J call TRBJ1-3, with D uncertain. The germline V gene has CDR1 LNHDA and CDR2 SQIVND (reference sequence). V dropped 6 bases and J dropped 0 bases, with 15 bases sitting between them. This CDR3 is built from 16 residues. The CDR3 spells CASRGGPFSSGNTIYF. The CDR3 DNA sequence: TGTGCCAGTAGGGGCGGACCATTCAGCTCTGGAAACACCATATATTTT.

This clone was seen once. CDR3 in amino acids: CASSFGVEETQYF. CDR3 nucleotides: TGCGCCAGCAGCTTCGGGGTCGAAGAGACCCAGTACTTC. The gene calls are TRBV5-1 and TRBJ2-5; TRBD2 might be the D (5 bases). There are 13 residues in the CDR3. V lost 2 bases and J 3 bases, leaving 8 bases between the germline ends. Germline loops: CDR1 SGHRS, CDR2 YFSETQ.

The genes are TRBV4-3 and TRBJ2-2, with D possibly called TRBD1 or TRBD2 (5 bases each). The CDR3 runs 18 residues. V was trimmed by 0 bases and J by 3 bases, leaving 17 bases between them. Germline assignment: CDR1 LGHNA and CDR2 YSLEER. CDR3 amino acids: CASSQDWGTYFDTGELFF. For the CDR3, the DNA is TGCGCCAGCAGCCAAGATTGGGGGACCTACTTTGACACCGGGGAGCTGTTTTTT.

The rearrangement joins TRBV5-1 to TRBJ2-5; D uncertain. CDR1 is SGHRS, CDR2 YFSETQ, per germline. The CDR3 extends over 13 amino acids. V lost 2 bases and J 5 bases, leaving 10 bases between the germline ends. The CDR3 region has the DNA TGCGCCAGCAGCTTAGACAACCCCGAGACCCAGTACTTC. Amino acid sequence: CASSLDNPETQYF. The full variable domain, rest sourced from reference TRBV5-1 and TRBJ2-5, is KAGVTQTPRYLIKTRGQQVTLSCSPISGHRSVSWYQQTPGQGLQFLFEYFSETQRNKGNFPGRFSGRQFSNSRSEMNVSTLELGDSALYLCASSLDNPETQYFGPGTRLLVL.

The chain recombines TRBV5-1 with TRBJ1-2; D uncertain. CDR1 and CDR2 (germline): SGHRS, YFSETQ. V was clipped by 0 bases and J by 1 base, with 4 bases between them. The CDR3 is 13 residues long. The CDR3 DNA sequence: TGCGCCAGCAGCTTGGGTGGTAACTATGGCTACACCTTC. Its protein product is CASSLGGNYGYTF.

This clone is labeled as medium-sized. The gene calls are TRBV29-1 and TRBJ1-1; no clear D gene. V dropped 6 bases and J dropped 4 bases, with 21 bases sitting between them. This CDR3 spans 15 amino acids. Per germline, CDR1 SQVTM and CDR2 ANQGSEA. CDR3 in DNA: TGCAGCGTCCCGGACGGGTCCGGGGTCCTCACTGAAGCTTTCTTT. Its translation: CSVPDGSGVLTEAFF.

The genes are TRBV6-5 and TRBJ2-2, with D perhaps TRBD1 (6 bases). Germline lookup yields CDR1 MNHEY and CDR2 SVGAGI. This CDR3 contains 14 residues. V dropped 2 bases and J dropped 7 bases, with 11 bases sitting between them. The CDR3 loop reads CASSYTGLIGELFF. CDR3 DNA: TGTGCCAGCAGTTACACAGGGTTAATCGGGGAGCTGTTTTTT.

The chain recombines TRBV10-1 with TRBJ2-7, with D unclear. The V gene lost 7 bases and the J gene lost 6 bases, with 13 bases spanning the gap. The CDR3 runs to 12 residues. CDR1 WNHNN and CDR2 SYGVQD come from the germline V gene (reference sequence). The chain's CDR3 is CASTQKGSEQYF. The CDR3 DNA reads as TGCGCCAGCACCCAGAAGGGCAGCGAGCAGTACTTC.

V gene TRBV5-6 combines with J gene TRBJ2-3; 7 nucleotides align to TRBD2. Trimming removed 1 base from V and 1 base from J; junction bases left unmatched: 15. This CDR3 region has 19 residues. Germline loops: CDR1 SGHDT, CDR2 YYEEEE. The CDR3 region is CASSLLLETAGPRTDTQYF. The CDR3 nucleotides are TGTGCCAGCAGCTTGTTACTCGAGACAGCGGGACCTCGCACAGATACGCAGTATTTT.

The chain combines TRBV19 with TRBJ1-2; possible D gene TRBD1, 5 bases. Trimming took 4 bases from V and 0 from J, leaving 15 bases between them. This CDR3 has 16 amino acids. In germline, CDR1 is LNHDA, CDR2 SQIVND (reference sequence). CDR3 sequence: CASSKTAPEANYGYTF. In DNA form, the CDR3 reads TGTGCCAGTAGTAAGACAGCCCCGGAGGCTAACTATGGCTACACCTTC.

This clone appeared once. The gene calls are TRBV2 and TRBJ1-2; possibly TRBD1 for D (5 bases). The germline V and J ends were trimmed by 6 bases and 4 bases, with 9 bases remaining between them. CDR1 SNHLY and CDR2 FYNNEI come from the germline V gene. CDR3 length: 12 residues. CDR3 amino acids: CASRADSYGYTF. In nucleotides, the CDR3 is TGTGCCAGCAGGGCTGACAGCTATGGCTACACCTTC.

The chain recombines TRBV4-2 with TRBJ1-2, with 11 bases that match TRBD1. CDR3 length equals 16 residues. In germline, CDR1 is LGHNA, CDR2 YNFKEQ. The trim removed 1 base at V and 8 bases at J, leaving 9 bases unmatched. CDR3 DNA: TGTGCCAGCAGCCAAGGGGGGACAGGGGGGATTCGGGGCTACACCTTC. Translation gives CASSQGGTGGIRGYTF.

This clone was seen only once. The V gene is TRBV30, the J gene TRBJ2-1; 7 bases map to TRBD1. The germline gives CDR1 GTSNPN, CDR2 SVGIG (reference sequence). The CDR3 runs 14 residues. With 5 bases clipped from V and 5 bases from J, the junction kept 9 bases outside the gene matches. The CDR3 is CAWAHGTVDNEQFF. The DNA for the CDR3 is TGTGCCTGGGCGCATGGGACAGTCGACAATGAGCAGTTCTTC.

J is TRBJ2-4 and V is TRBV11-2; maybe TRBD1 (6 bases). Trimming removed 5 bases at V and 8 bases at J, with 22 bases between. Germline assignment: CDR1 SGHAT and CDR2 FQNNGV. This CDR3 contains 16 residues. The CDR3 bases are TGTGCCAGCAGCACCTATAAGGGGGAGCGGATGCACATTCAGTACTTC. Translated, it gives CASSTYKGERMHIQYF.

The chain is built from TRBV5-4 and TRBJ1-3; the D is unclear. Deletions cut 0 bases from V and 2 bases from J, with 9 bases between. The CDR3 has 15 amino acids. Germline V CDR1 and CDR2: SGHNT, YYREEE (reference sequence). CDR3 bases: TGTGCCAGCAGCTTGGGGGGAGGGCCTGGAAACACCATATATTTT. This translates into CASSLGGGPGNTIYF.

The V and J genes are TRBV27 and TRBJ1-1; D is possibly TRBD1 (6 bases). The CDR3 consists of 14 residues. Germline CDR1 is MNHEY and CDR2 is SMNVEV (reference sequence). Trimming left V 3 bases short and J 1 base short, with 9 bases between. The CDR3 reads CASSLGGRNTEAFF. In DNA form, the CDR3 reads TGTGCCAGCAGTTTGGGGGGGCGGAACACTGAAGCTTTCTTT.

In DNA form, the CDR3 reads TGCGCCAGCAGCTTGGCTGTGGCTCTGGGTTCTGAAGCTTTCTTT. Translated, it gives CASSLAVALGSEAFF. This chain uses TRBV5-1 with TRBJ1-1; D gene uncertain. This CDR3 is 15 amino acids long. V was clipped by 0 bases and J by 6 bases, with 15 bases between them. Germline assignment: CDR1 SGHRS and CDR2 YFSETQ.

The CDR3 protein is CASSLGFRDTEAFF. Written as DNA, the CDR3 is TGCGCCAGCAGCTTGGGGTTCCGGGACACTGAAGCTTTCTTT. The chain uses TRBV5-1 and TRBJ1-1; D call uncertain. Germline V gene sequence: CDR1 SGHRS, CDR2 YFSETQ. The CDR3 runs 14 residues. The ends were cut back, 0 bases at V and 3 bases at J, with 9 bases in the middle.

The chain combines TRBV7-2 with TRBJ2-2, with D possibly matching TRBD1 (5 bases). V lost 5 bases and J lost 3, with 10 bases in between. The CDR3 is 14 residues long. CDR1 is SGHTA and CDR2 is FQGNSA in the germline V gene. The CDR3 nucleotides are TGTGCCAGCAGCCAGGGAAGGGACACCGGGGAGCTGTTTTTT. This gives the protein CASSQGRDTGELFF.

The chain links TRBV7-9 to TRBJ2-1; D not resolved. Trimming cost V 3 bases and J 2 bases, with 8 bases left between them. The CDR3 extends over 14 amino acids. Per the germline V gene, CDR1 is SEHNR and CDR2 is FQNEAQ (reference sequence). DNA for the CDR3: TGTGCCAGCAGCTTGATGGGCGCCTACAATGAGCAGTTCTTC. Its translation is CASSLMGAYNEQFF.

This clone was recorded only once. The chain is built from TRBV9 and TRBJ2-2, with unresolved D. V was shortened by 2 bases and J by 0 bases, with 17 bases between the two germline ends. Looked up from germline, CDR1 is SGDLS and CDR2 is YYNGEE. The CDR3 covers 18 residues. As DNA, the CDR3 is TGTGCCAGCAGCGTCGGTTCCGGGTCCCCCGCGAACACCGGGGAGCTGTTTTTT. The encoded protein is CASSVGSGSPANTGELFF.

CDR3 loop: CASSLTLRTANNEQFF. CDR3 sequence (DNA): TGTGCCAGCAGCTTAACACTCCGGACAGCCAACAATGAGCAGTTCTTC. The chain recombines TRBV9 with TRBJ2-1; perhaps TRBD1 as D (6 bases). The CDR3 covers 16 residues. Looked up from germline, CDR1 is SGDLS and CDR2 is YYNGEE. Trimming left V 4 bases short and J 5 bases short, with 19 bases between.

This chain joins TRBV7-9 and TRBJ2-6; TRBD2 agrees at 7 bases. This CDR3 is built from 15 residues. J lost 12 bases, V lost 3 bases, and 11 bases had no gene match. Looked up from germline, CDR1 is SEHNR and CDR2 is FQNEAQ (reference sequence). CDR3 sequence: CASSFGGGTPSVLTF. CDR3 nucleotide sequence: TGTGCCAGCAGCTTTGGGGGGGGGACTCCATCCGTCCTGACTTTC.

The V gene is TRBV5-1, the J gene TRBJ2-4; TRBD1 or TRBD2 may be the D gene (5 bases each). Deletions cut 7 bases from V and 1 base from J, with 15 bases between. This CDR3 is 15 amino acids long. Per germline, CDR1 SGHRS and CDR2 YFSETQ. In nucleotides, the CDR3 is TGCGCCAGCCAAAGAGGCTGGGGGGCCAAAAACATTCAGTACTTC. This codes for CASQRGWGAKNIQYF.

The J gene is TRBJ1-2, the V gene TRBV30; 9 bases agree with TRBD1. V was pared by 3 bases and J by 3 bases, with 5 bases of the junction left unmatched. The CDR3 loop spans 14 amino acids. Per the germline V gene, CDR1 is GTSNPN and CDR2 is SVGIG (reference sequence). CDR3 sequence reads: CAWRGTGSYYGYTF. In DNA, the CDR3 is TGTGCCTGGAGGGGGACAGGGTCCTACTATGGCTACACCTTC.

The rearrangement links TRBV6-1 to TRBJ1-2; D is ambiguous. Germline CDR1 MNHNS, CDR2 SASEGT. V was pared by 4 bases and J by 5 bases, with 5 bases between. This CDR3 is 11 amino acids long. CDR3 nucleotide sequence: TGTGCCAGCAGTGCACGATATGGCTACACCTTC. It encodes CASSARYGYTF.

This chain uses TRBV6-5 with TRBJ1-5; D unresolved. This CDR3 comprises 11 residues. Germline CDR1 is MNHEY and CDR2 is SVGAGI. V was shortened by 8 bases and J by 3 bases, with 5 bases between the two germline ends. The CDR3 sequence is CASGSNQPQHF. As DNA, the CDR3 is TGTGCCAGCGGCTCCAATCAGCCCCAGCATTTT.